This T cell receptor (beta chain) was identified in a study of blood T cell repertoires in COVID-19. Trimming shortened V by 1 base and J by 1 base, and 10 bases separated the two germline ends. CDR3 length: 16 residues. In germline, CDR1 is KGHSH, CDR2 LQKENI. In the source study's methods: Estimation of nucleated cell counts was performed using reference gene primer amplification. Using immunoSEQ multiplex PCR, the repertoire was profiled, and TCRdb retains in-frame clones only, with some absent. From that table come the V and J calls and clone size; the DNA was used to work out D and trimming. The table includes 95,000 to 110,000 clones, roughly nine tenths detected once.

The genes are TRBV18 and TRBJ2-2, with D perhaps TRBD2 (6 bases). The source is an older woman with acute or convalescent COVID-19. Sequencing was done on a sample of peripheral blood. The CDR3 region is CASSPLGSQNTGELFF. CDR3 bases: TGTGCCAGCTCACCACTCGGGAGTCAGAACACCGGGGAGCTGTTTTTT.